This T cell receptor (beta chain) derives from a study of human T cells and chemical hapten exposure. Time point denoted: patch test 3, about 24 weeks after DPC sensitization. Specified treatment: therapeutic diphenylcyclopropenone sensitization with weekly scalp DPC. This clonotype was found many times. Per germline, CDR1 LGHNA and CDR2 YSLEER. The CDR3 length is 19 residues. V was cut by 1 base and J by 3 bases, with 24 bases left in between. TCRdb re-derived calls from the RACE reads in MiXCR, one entry per CDR3 protein. This sample has just over 70,000 distinct CDR3 sequences, with over 8.5% found just once.

The sequences come from whole blood, collected in connection with sensitization to the hapten diphenylcyclopropenone (DPC). The chain joins TRBV4-3 to TRBJ1-2; D might be TRBD1 (6 bases). The receptor was derived from a woman aged 45 to 65 with alopecia areata. Some clones in this sample may be carry-over from other donors' samples. The CDR3 DNA follows: TGCGCCAGCAGCCAAGCCCAGGGAGCCCTACAGGGCTCAGACTATGGCTACACCTTC. As protein: CASSQAQGALQGSDYGYTF.